One sample yielded the 16 T cell receptor beta chains listed below, sequenced in a study of cytomegalovirus exposure and HLA in healthy donors. Assay used: immunoSEQ multiplex PCR; TCRdb lists only in-frame clones, some missing. The sample has around 250,000 clones; 90% are singletons. The sequencing sample was made of PBMCs. All receptors derive from a woman under 40 in good health and CMV-seronegative.

V is TRBV6-6 and J is TRBJ2-5, with 12 bases matching TRBD2. Germline CDR1 MNHNY, CDR2 SVGAGI (reference sequence). V lost 2 bases and J lost 8; bases outside the gene matches: 3. This CDR3 region has 14 residues. CDR3 DNA sequence: TGTGCCAGCAGTTACCTGACTAGCGGGAGTACCCAGTACTTC. Translation gives CASSYLTSGSTQYF.

V is TRBV9 and J is TRBJ1-5; TRBD1 might be the D (6 bases). Germline lookup yields CDR1 SGDLS and CDR2 YYNGEE. This CDR3 has 13 amino acids. With 2 bases removed from V and 15 bases from J, the gap between germline ends came to 18 bases. In nucleotides, the CDR3 is TGTGCCAGCAGCGTCGGAAACCGGGACAATGGGCATTTT. This codes for CASSVGNRDNGHF.

The J gene is TRBJ2-1, the V gene TRBV9; tentatively, D is TRBD2 (7 bases). The CDR3 covers 16 residues. The germline gives CDR1 SGDLS, CDR2 YYNGEE. The V end lost 0 bases, the J end lost 3 bases, and 13 bases lay between the germline ends. The CDR3 bases are TGTGCCAGCAGCGTAGAGGGAGGGGGGATCTACAATGAGCAGTTCTTC. Its protein is CASSVEGGGIYNEQFF.

The chain uses TRBV28 and TRBJ1-1, with TRBD1 matching over 8 bases. J lost 1 base, V lost 4 bases, and 2 bases had no gene match. The CDR3 runs 14 residues. Germline V gene sequence: CDR1 MDHEN, CDR2 SYDVKM. The CDR3 nucleotides read TGTGCCAGCAGTTGGGACAGGAGGAACACTGAAGCTTTCTTT. This encodes CASSWDRRNTEAFF.

A single count supports this clone. The V and J genes are TRBV29-1 and TRBJ2-7; the D gene is possibly TRBD1 (5 bases). Germline V gene data show CDR1 as SQVTM and CDR2 as ANQGSEA. The germline V and J ends were trimmed by 3 bases and 5 bases, with 14 bases remaining between them. CDR3 length: 13 residues. CDR3 residues: CSVDLQGLDEQYF. The CDR3 DNA reads TGCAGCGTTGATCTCCAGGGTTTGGACGAGCAGTACTTC.

The genes are TRBV6-1 and TRBJ2-5, with D possibly being TRBD2 (5 bases). V was trimmed by 0 bases and J by 5 bases, leaving 13 bases between them. The CDR3 contains 15 residues. Germline V gene data show CDR1 as MNHNS and CDR2 as SASEGT. The CDR3 DNA follows: TGTGCCAGCAGTGAAGCGCATATTAGCGCTGAGACCCAGTACTTC. Residues: CASSEAHISAETQYF.

V is TRBV7-9 and J is TRBJ1-5; 7 positions match TRBD1. The CDR3 has 15 amino acids. Germline V lookup: CDR1 SEHNR, CDR2 FQNEAQ (reference sequence). Trimming removed 1 base from V and 4 bases from J; junction bases left unmatched: 4. The CDR3 loop reads CASSLGTGANQPQHF. Here the CDR3 DNA reads TGTGCCAGCAGCTTAGGTACAGGGGCGAATCAGCCCCAGCATTTT.

The chain couples TRBV28 to TRBJ2-4; no clear D. Trimming removed 6 bases from V and 3 bases from J, with 12 bases in between. Germline-derived CDR1 and CDR2 are MDHEN and SYDVKM. The CDR3 loop spans 14 amino acids. CDR3 nucleotides: TGTGCCAGCAGGGCGACTCTGGGCAAAAACATTCAGTACTTC. This gives the protein CASRATLGKNIQYF.

The rearrangement uses TRBV11-2 and TRBJ2-2; D call uncertain. Germline-derived CDR1 and CDR2 are SGHAT and FQNNGV. Trimming shortened V by 7 bases and J by 8 bases, and 8 bases separated the two germline ends. This CDR3 is built from 11 residues. This CDR3 is CASTIGGELFF. DNA for the CDR3: TGTGCCAGCACCATAGGAGGGGAGCTGTTTTTT.

The chain carries TRBV30 and TRBJ2-5; D is possibly TRBD1 (5 bases). Germline loops: CDR1 GTSNPN, CDR2 SVGIG (reference sequence). Trimming shortened V by 7 bases and J by 5 bases, and 20 bases separated the two germline ends. The CDR3 has 14 amino acids. DNA for the CDR3: TGTGCCTTACTCAGGGTTGGGGCCGCTGAGACCCAGTACTTC. Protein: CALLRVGAAETQYF.

This clone was recorded only once. This chain links TRBV7-9 with TRBJ2-5; D is uncertain. Germline CDR1 reads SEHNR; CDR2 reads FQNEAQ (reference sequence). The CDR3 consists of 13 residues. V was cut by 3 bases and J by 1 base, with 6 bases left in between. In DNA, the CDR3 is TGTGCCAGCAGCTTTTTGGCCCAAGAGACCCAGTACTTC. It encodes CASSFLAQETQYF.

V usage is TRBV27 and J usage is TRBJ1-2; no clear D gene. The V end lost 3 bases, the J end lost 1 base, and 15 bases lay between the germline ends. Germline CDR1 and CDR2: MNHEY and SMNVEV (reference sequence). This CDR3 is 16 amino acids long. The CDR3 sequence is CASSFSSRQLNYGYTF. CDR3 coding DNA: TGTGCCAGCAGTTTCTCCTCTAGGCAGCTTAACTATGGCTACACCTTC.

The chain joins TRBV7-9 to TRBJ2-7, with TRBD2 matching over 7 bases. The germline CDR1 and CDR2 sequences are SEHNR and FQNEAQ (reference sequence). This CDR3 is 15 amino acids long. The trim removed 4 bases at V and 6 bases at J, leaving 12 bases unmatched. CDR3 loop: CASSSSGTKRLEQYF. CDR3 nucleotides: TGTGCCAGCAGCTCGTCCGGGACTAAGCGACTCGAGCAGTACTTC.

This chain joins TRBV6-6 and TRBJ2-5; D unresolved. The CDR3 spans 14 residues. Germline V lookup: CDR1 MNHNY, CDR2 SVGAGI (reference sequence). Trimming pared 4 bases from V and 5 bases from J, leaving 14 bases between. Here the CDR3 reads CASSFDLLGETQYF. The CDR3 coding sequence is TGTGCCAGCAGTTTTGATCTTTTGGGTGAGACCCAGTACTTC.

CDR3 sequence reads: CASSLNRAGGYNEQFF. The CDR3 nucleotides read TGTGCCAGCAGCTTAAACCGGGCGGGAGGGTACAATGAGCAGTTCTTC. V and J are TRBV7-3 and TRBJ2-1; TRBD2 agrees at 9 bases. The CDR3 loop spans 16 amino acids. Germline V CDR1 and CDR2: SGHTA, FQGTGA. The V gene end was trimmed by 1 base and the J gene end by 4 bases; junction bases not matched to a gene: 5.

The chain recombines TRBV7-3 with TRBJ2-1; D not certain. CDR1 SGHTA and CDR2 FQGTGA come from the germline V gene. The CDR3 loop spans 13 amino acids. V was shortened by 1 base and J by 9 bases, with 10 bases between the two germline ends. CDR3 in amino acids: CASSLSPRGEQFF. The CDR3 DNA reads as TGTGCCAGCAGCTTAAGCCCCCGAGGTGAGCAGTTCTTC. Combining the CDR3 with reference TRBV7-3 and TRBJ2-1 gives the whole variable domain GAGVSQTPSNKVTEKGKYVELRCDPISGHTALYWYRQSLGQGPEFLIYFQGTGAADDSGLPNDRFFAVRPEGSVSTLKIQRTERGDSAVYLCASSLSPRGEQFFGPGTRLTVL.